This TCR beta chain was obtained from a study of cytomegalovirus exposure and HLA in healthy donors. V was cut by 3 bases and J by 6 bases, with 8 bases left in between. CDR1 MNHEY and CDR2 SMNVEV come from the germline V gene (reference sequence). The CDR3 contains 12 residues. Use of 60 Vbeta and 13 Jbeta primers characterized the PCR. Some clones are missing from TCRdb's copy, which holds only in-frame ones; the method was immunoSEQ multiplex PCR. The table lists about 220,000 clones, about 81% of them singletons, with around 5.7% in the top ten. The sequencing sample was made of PBMCs. This clonotype was obtained from a woman aged 40 to 50 in good health and CMV-seropositive. The rearrangement links TRBV27 to TRBJ1-1, with D hard to call. The CDR3 region is CASSLPGAEAFF. CDR3 nucleotide sequence: TGTGCCAGCAGTTTGCCGGGAGCTGAAGCTTTCTTT.